Given below is one T cell receptor (beta chain) in context. Antigen: not known. These data come from a study of CD8 T cells in Susac syndrome. Findings of the study overall: The study found that Susac CD8+ clonal expansion peaked in TEMRA cells and active patients.

RNA in amounts of roughly 0.5 to 1 ug was reverse transcribed with random hexamers. It was immunoSEQ multiplex PCR that amplified TCR beta CDR3 across 54 Vbeta and 13 Jbeta. MiXCR was run by TCRdb on the immunoSEQ multiplex PCR reads, yielding one entry per CDR3 protein. The sample holds about 80,000 distinct CDR3 sequences; roughly 94% are singletons and the top ten take approximately 0.9%. The CDR3 runs to 12 residues. Trimming removed 6 bases from V and 7 bases from J, with 10 bases in between. Specimen: CD8+ T cells from PBMCs. The genes are TRBV12-3 or TRBV12-4 and TRBJ2-1; no firm D call. This clonotype originated in a human donor with Susac syndrome. CDR3 coding DNA: TGTGCCAGCAGCTCTGGTATGAATGAGCAGTTCTTC. Translating it yields CASSSGMNEQFF.